This TCR beta chain was found in a study of T cell clusters in autoimmune cytopenias. Study-level results: Primary autoimmune cytopenia patients appeared to lack physiological T cell clusters present in healthy donors.

TRB amplification used 250 ng of peripheral blood genomic DNA. Its frequency marks this clonotype as medium-sized. Its antigen is still unknown. One tube held mixed TRB-A and TRB-B primer pools for touch-down PCR. TCRdb reprocessed the multiplex PCR reads and reports one entry per CDR3 protein, with no DNA. Recorded for this sample: a few thousand distinct CDR3 sequences. Specimen: peripheral blood. This clonotype originated in a human donor with an autoimmune cytopenia or autoimmune hepatitis (not recorded which).

The CDR3 here is CASSQDFFGADNEQFF. The rearrangement joins TRBV4-3 to TRBJ2-1. Germline V gene data show CDR1 as LGHNA and CDR2 as YSLEER. CDR3 length: 16 residues.